Shown below are 27 T cell receptor beta chains from a single sample sequenced in a study of blood T cell repertoires in COVID-19. Using immunoSEQ multiplex PCR, the repertoire was profiled, and TCRdb retains in-frame clones only, with some absent. The repertoire consists of a few hundred thousand clones, with about 88% occurring once and the leading ten covering about 0.91%. The sequenced sample was peripheral blood. These TCRs come from a man aged 35-49 years with acute or convalescent COVID-19.

The chain carries TRBV5-1 and TRBJ1-2; 7 nucleotides align to TRBD1. Germline V gene lookup returns CDR1 SGHRS and CDR2 YFSETQ. The CDR3 extends over 15 amino acids. J gave up 0 bases and V 3 bases, and 5 bases lay outside the gene matches. The CDR3 sequence is CASSSPGQTNYGYTF. CDR3 nucleotides: TGCGCCAGCAGCTCCCCGGGACAGACTAACTATGGCTACACCTTC. Full variable domain (rest looked up from reference TRBV5-1 and TRBJ1-2): KAGVTQTPRYLIKTRGQQVTLSCSPISGHRSVSWYQQTPGQGLQFLFEYFSETQRNKGNFPGRFSGRQFSNSRSEMNVSTLELGDSALYLCASSSPGQTNYGYTFGSGTRLTVV.

The chain recombines TRBV4-1 with TRBJ1-2; 7 bases fit TRBD1. The CDR3 length is 15 residues. After removal of 4 bases from V and 8 bases from J, the junction contained 13 bases not matched to a gene. Germline-derived CDR1 and CDR2 are MGHRA and YSYEKL. The CDR3: CASSRSGQVDWGYTF. As DNA, the CDR3 is TGCGCCAGCAGCCGAAGCGGACAGGTTGATTGGGGCTACACCTTC.

The V gene is TRBV9, the J gene TRBJ2-1, with D perhaps matching TRBD2 (6 bases). The CDR3 has 17 amino acids. Germline CDR1 is SGDLS and CDR2 is YYNGEE. V lost 4 bases to trimming and J lost 1 base, with 18 bases between them. The CDR3 DNA sequence: TGTGCCAGCAGCCCCACCCCCGGGGGTAGGTCCTACAATGAGCAGTTCTTC. The encoded protein is CASSPTPGGRSYNEQFF.

This chain links TRBV7-6 with TRBJ2-7; D is perhaps TRBD1 (6 bases). The CDR3 is 12 amino acids. V was pared by 4 bases and J by 3 bases, with 7 bases between. Germline lookup yields CDR1 SGHVS and CDR2 FNYEAQ. The CDR3 DNA is TGTGCCAGCAGCTCACAGGGCTACGAGCAGTACTTC. Translating gives CASSSQGYEQYF.

This clone was counted once. The chain links TRBV11-3 to TRBJ2-2, with 8 bases aligning to TRBD2. The CDR3 is 15 amino acids. V gave up 2 bases and J gave up 1 base; unmatched junction bases: 0. Germline assignment: CDR1 SGHNT and CDR2 YENEEA. The DNA for the CDR3 is TGTGCCAGCAGCTTAAGCGGGGGGAACACCGGGGAGCTGTTTTTT. The encoded protein is CASSLSGGNTGELFF.

The V gene is TRBV6-5, the J gene TRBJ1-5; tentatively, D is TRBD1 (5 bases). The V and J ends lost 8 bases and 5 bases respectively, with 16 bases between them. In germline, CDR1 is MNHEY, CDR2 SVGAGI. The CDR3 contains 14 residues. The CDR3 here is CASSPRGLYQPQHF. The CDR3 region has the DNA TGTGCCAGCTCCCCAAGGGGCCTCTATCAGCCCCAGCATTTT.

The chain links TRBV9 to TRBJ2-6, with D uncertain. Germline V gene sequence: CDR1 SGDLS, CDR2 YYNGEE. The CDR3 runs to 18 residues. V was cut by 3 bases and J by 2 bases, with 18 bases left in between. CDR3 residues: CASSAEPEEDPGANVLTF. The CDR3 coding sequence is TGTGCCAGCAGCGCAGAACCGGAAGAGGATCCTGGGGCCAACGTCCTGACTTTC. The full variable domain, rest sourced from reference TRBV9 and TRBJ2-6, is DSGVTQTPKHLITATGQRVTLRCSPRSGDLSVYWYQQSLDQGLQFLIQYYNGEERAKGNILERFSAQQFPDLHSELNLSSLELGDSALYFCASSAEPEEDPGANVLTFGAGSRLTVL.

V gene TRBV5-5 combines with J gene TRBJ1-6; D remains unclear. The V end lost 7 bases, the J end lost 11 bases, and 4 bases lay between the germline ends. Germline V gives CDR1 SGHKS, CDR2 YYEKEE (reference sequence). The CDR3 length is 9 residues. Here the CDR3 DNA reads TGTGCCAGCCGGGCACCCCTCCACTTT. Amino acid sequence: CASRAPLHF.

The chain carries TRBV29-1 and TRBJ1-2; tentatively, D is TRBD1 (6 bases). V was pared by 6 bases and J by 6 bases, with 14 bases between. From germline, CDR1 is SQVTM and CDR2 ANQGSEA. The CDR3 consists of 12 residues. The CDR3 reads CSVLQGNHGYTF. As DNA, the CDR3 is TGCAGCGTCTTACAGGGAAATCATGGCTACACCTTC.

The chain links TRBV5-1 to TRBJ2-7; possibly TRBD1 for D (5 bases). The CDR3 totals 16 residues. Trimming left V 0 bases short and J 5 bases short, with 18 bases between. Germline lookup yields CDR1 SGHRS and CDR2 YFSETQ. The CDR3 region is CASSLEGQAHVDEQYF. As DNA, the CDR3 is TGCGCCAGCAGCTTGGAGGGGCAGGCCCACGTCGACGAGCAGTACTTC.

The rearrangement joins TRBV7-3 to TRBJ2-2; 10 positions agree with TRBD1. The germline V gene encodes CDR1 SGHTA and CDR2 FQGTGA. The CDR3 is 16 amino acids. V gave up 5 bases and J gave up 8 bases; unmatched junction bases: 11. The CDR3 here is CASSPSGTGEAGELFF. In DNA form, the CDR3 reads TGTGCCAGCAGCCCCTCCGGGACAGGGGAAGCTGGGGAGCTGTTTTTT.

The chain carries TRBV2 and TRBJ1-2; 7 bases match TRBD1. Per the germline V gene, CDR1 is SNHLY and CDR2 is FYNNEI. With V trimmed by 6 bases and J by 1 base, 5 bases remained unmatched. The CDR3 length is 14 residues. CDR3 in DNA: TGTGCCAGCAGAGGGGGCGAGATTAACTATGGCTACACCTTC. Translating gives CASRGGEINYGYTF.

This clone turned up a few times. V usage is TRBV19 and J usage is TRBJ1-4, with a tentative D call TRBD1 (6 bases). CDR1 and CDR2 (germline): LNHDA, SQIVND (reference sequence). The CDR3 consists of 18 residues. V shed 7 bases and J shed 0 bases, with 21 bases lying between them. CDR3 residues: CASNGGSKVFATNEKLFF. The CDR3 coding sequence is TGTGCCAGTAATGGGGGCAGCAAAGTATTTGCAACTAATGAAAAACTGTTTTTT.

The chain combines TRBV18 with TRBJ2-3; D gene unclear. The CDR3 loop spans 12 amino acids. Trimming pared 3 bases from V and 6 bases from J, leaving 7 bases between. Germline V gene sequence: CDR1 KGHSH, CDR2 LQKENI. The CDR3 spells CASSPLVDTQYF. CDR3 sequence (DNA): TGTGCCAGCTCACCTCTAGTGGATACGCAGTATTTT.

This sequence joins TRBV21-1 and TRBJ1-2. TRBV21-1 is a listed pseudogene. This CDR3 is built from 14 residues. The CDR3 DNA sequence: TGTGCCAGCCAAAGGAGAGACTCTAACTATGGCTACACCTTC. Encoded protein: CASQRRDSNYGYTF.

This sequence joins TRBV6-1 and TRBJ1-2, with a tentative D call TRBD1 (5 bases). Germline assignment: CDR1 MNHNS and CDR2 SASEGT. This CDR3 region has 14 residues. The V gene lost 0 bases and the J gene lost 3 bases, with 8 bases spanning the gap. CDR3 residues: CASSEATGYYGYTF. The CDR3 nucleotides are TGTGCCAGCAGTGAAGCCACAGGATACTATGGCTACACCTTC.

This clone was recorded a few times. This chain connects TRBV5-1 to TRBJ1-1; 9 nucleotides agree with TRBD1. The CDR3 is 16 amino acids. Germline lookup yields CDR1 SGHRS and CDR2 YFSETQ. Losses at the gene ends were 2 bases for V and 0 bases for J; bases not matched to a gene: 5. CDR3 residues: CASSLQGAVLNTEAFF. CDR3 DNA: TGCGCCAGCAGCTTACAGGGGGCGGTTTTGAACACTGAAGCTTTCTTT.

The rearrangement links TRBV19 to TRBJ1-3, with 8 nucleotides matching TRBD1. V lost 3 bases, J lost 1 base, and 11 bases stayed unmatched. The CDR3 covers 18 residues. Germline lookup yields CDR1 LNHDA and CDR2 SQIVND (reference sequence). CDR3 in DNA: TGTGCCAGTAGTATTCCGAGGACAGGGTTTTATTCTGGAAACACCATATATTTT. Protein sequence: CASSIPRTGFYSGNTIYF.

The chain has TRBV3-1 (or the pseudogene TRBV3-2) and TRBJ2-7; 10 bases map to TRBD2. Germline V gene sequence: CDR1 LGHDT, CDR2 YNNKEL (reference sequence). The CDR3 length is 15 residues. The J segment lost 5 bases and the V segment lost 2 bases, leaving 6 bases of the junction unmatched. The CDR3 region has the DNA TGTGCCAGCAGCCAACCGGGACTAGCGAAACACGAGCAGTACTTC. The encoded protein is CASSQPGLAKHEQYF.

V is TRBV12-3 or TRBV12-4 and J is TRBJ1-6; 7 positions match TRBD1. V was pared by 5 bases and J by 8 bases, with 3 bases of the junction left unmatched. The CDR3 runs to 13 residues. The CDR3 here is CASSPGQDSPLHF. CDR3 nucleotide sequence: TGTGCCAGCAGTCCTGGACAGGATTCACCCCTCCACTTT.

The V gene is TRBV7-9, the J gene TRBJ1-2; TRBD1 might be the D (6 bases). Trimming pared 0 bases from V and 8 bases from J, leaving 22 bases between. The CDR3 consists of 17 residues. Germline-derived CDR1 and CDR2 are SEHNR and FQNEAQ (reference sequence). The CDR3 sequence: CASSLAIGEQGVGGYTF. The CDR3, as DNA: TGTGCCAGCAGCTTAGCGATCGGGGAACAGGGTGTGGGCGGCTACACCTTC. The full variable domain, completed using reference TRBV7-9 and TRBJ1-2, is DTGVSQNPRHKITKRGQNVTFRCDPISEHNRLYWYRQTLGQGPEFLTYFQNEAQLEKSRLLSDRFSAERPKGSFSTLEIQRTEQGDSAMYLCASSLAIGEQGVGGYTFGSGTRLTVV.

As DNA, the CDR3 is TGTGCCAGTATTGGGGGCTTAGGTGAAGCTTTCTTT. Amino acids: CASIGGLGEAFF. The gene calls are TRBV19 and TRBJ1-1; TRBD1 might be the D (6 bases). This CDR3 is built from 12 residues. V was shortened by 7 bases and J by 7 bases, with 13 bases between the two germline ends. The germline CDR1 and CDR2 sequences are LNHDA and SQIVND (reference sequence).

The chain has TRBV29-1 and TRBJ2-7; tentative D call: TRBD1 (6 bases). Trimming left V 4 bases short and J 2 bases short, with 12 bases between. From germline, CDR1 is SQVTM and CDR2 ANQGSEA. The CDR3 runs 13 residues. The CDR3: CSVATGQAYEQYF. In DNA form, the CDR3 reads TGCAGCGTTGCCACAGGGCAGGCCTACGAGCAGTACTTC.

This clone turned up a few times. The V gene is TRBV6-5, the J gene TRBJ1-6, with D tentatively TRBD1 (5 bases). The length of the CDR3 is 15 residues. CDR1 and CDR2 from the germline V gene are MNHEY and SVGAGI. Trimming shortened V by 6 bases and J by 7 bases, and 16 bases separated the two germline ends. This chain's CDR3 is CASRSPRQPNSPLHF. CDR3 nucleotides: TGTGCCAGCAGAAGTCCAAGACAGCCAAATTCACCCCTCCACTTT.

The rearrangement uses TRBV5-6 and TRBJ1-3; 9 bases line up with TRBD1. Per the germline V gene, CDR1 is SGHDT and CDR2 is YYEEEE. J lost 5 bases, V lost 1 base, and 10 bases had no gene match. This CDR3 has 17 residues. The CDR3 here is CASSLNRGLGTRNTIYF. CDR3 DNA: TGTGCCAGCAGCTTGAACAGGGGGCTCGGTACAAGAAACACCATATATTTT.

The chain joins TRBV5-1 to TRBJ2-7; 9 nucleotides line up with TRBD2. With 1 base clipped from V and 2 bases from J, the junction kept 4 bases outside the gene matches. The CDR3 covers 15 residues. Germline V gene data show CDR1 as SGHRS and CDR2 as YFSETQ. The CDR3: CASSLLAGATYEQYF. In DNA, the CDR3 is TGCGCCAGCAGCTTGTTAGCGGGGGCCACCTACGAGCAGTACTTC.

The genes are TRBV7-9 and TRBJ2-7; D unclear. CDR1 is SEHNR and CDR2 is FQNEAQ in the germline V gene (reference sequence). This CDR3 is built from 14 residues. Trimming stripped 4 bases from V and 0 bases from J, with 10 bases between. CDR3 in DNA: TGTGCCAGCAGCTCAATCAAGAGCTCCTACGAGCAGTACTTC. Its translation: CASSSIKSSYEQYF.